The 6 T cell receptor beta chains in this list originate from one sample, sequenced in a study of blood T cell repertoires in COVID-19. Repertoires were generated with immunoSEQ multiplex PCR, while TCRdb's copy carries only in-frame clones and drops some. The sample includes about 110,000 clones, roughly four fifths of them seen just once. Source material: peripheral blood. These receptors were obtained from a woman aged 60-70 years with acute or convalescent COVID-19.

The chain employs TRBV5-1 and TRBJ2-3; the match to TRBD2 covers 9 bases. CDR3 length: 18 residues. The V gene's germline CDR1 is SGHRS and CDR2 YFSETQ. J lost 1 base, V lost 1 base, and 10 bases had no gene match. The CDR3 DNA reads TGCGCCAGCAGCTTGACCCCGTTGGCTAGCGGGGGCACAGATACGCAGTATTTT. This encodes CASSLTPLASGGTDTQYF.

The CDR3 sequence: CASRPGDGFNSPLHF. The CDR3 DNA sequence: TGTGCCAGCAGACCGGGGGACGGATTTAATTCACCCCTCCACTTT. This chain connects TRBV7-2 to TRBJ1-6, with D tentatively TRBD1 (5 bases). Trimming pared 6 bases from V and 6 bases from J, leaving 15 bases between. The CDR3 has 15 residues. Germline V gene sequence: CDR1 SGHTA, CDR2 FQGNSA. Full variable domain (rest looked up from reference TRBV7-2 and TRBJ1-6): GAGVSQSPSNKVTEKGKDVELRCDPISGHTALYWYRQSLGQGLEFLIYFQGNSAPDKSGLPSDRFSAERTGGSVSTLTIQRTQQEDSAVYLCASRPGDGFNSPLHFGNGTRLTVT.

This chain links TRBV10-2 with TRBJ2-5, with 7 bases that match TRBD2. This CDR3 is 16 amino acids long. V shed 6 bases and J 0 bases; nucleotides not matched to a gene: 10. CDR1 WSHSY and CDR2 SAAADI come from the germline V gene. For the CDR3, the DNA is TGCGCCAGCAGGGCTAGCGGACGTTCGTACCAAGAGACCCAGTACTTC. Translation gives CASRASGRSYQETQYF.

The chain links TRBV9 to TRBJ1-4; D not resolved. CDR1 and CDR2 from the germline V gene are SGDLS and YYNGEE. V was trimmed by 4 bases and J by 7 bases, leaving 20 bases between them. The CDR3 contains 16 residues. The CDR3 here is CASSPQRRKGGEKLFF. DNA for the CDR3: TGTGCCAGCAGCCCCCAGAGGAGGAAGGGAGGTGAAAAACTGTTTTTT.

CDR3 loop: CASSTGQVRETQYF. CDR3 nucleotide sequence: TGCGCCAGCAGCACCGGACAGGTTCGGGAGACCCAGTACTTC. The V and J genes are TRBV5-1 and TRBJ2-5; 7 bases map to TRBD1. V was pared by 4 bases and J by 5 bases, with 8 bases of the junction left unmatched. The CDR3 runs 14 residues. The germline CDR1 and CDR2 sequences are SGHRS and YFSETQ.

This chain uses TRBV7-8 with TRBJ1-6; D gene unclear. CDR3 length equals 15 residues. From germline, CDR1 is SGHVS and CDR2 FQNEAQ. Trimming shortened V by 7 bases and J by 0 bases, and 10 bases separated the two germline ends. This chain's CDR3 is CASTSGSSYNSPLHF. DNA of the CDR3: TGTGCCAGCACCAGTGGGAGCTCCTATAATTCACCCCTCCACTTT.